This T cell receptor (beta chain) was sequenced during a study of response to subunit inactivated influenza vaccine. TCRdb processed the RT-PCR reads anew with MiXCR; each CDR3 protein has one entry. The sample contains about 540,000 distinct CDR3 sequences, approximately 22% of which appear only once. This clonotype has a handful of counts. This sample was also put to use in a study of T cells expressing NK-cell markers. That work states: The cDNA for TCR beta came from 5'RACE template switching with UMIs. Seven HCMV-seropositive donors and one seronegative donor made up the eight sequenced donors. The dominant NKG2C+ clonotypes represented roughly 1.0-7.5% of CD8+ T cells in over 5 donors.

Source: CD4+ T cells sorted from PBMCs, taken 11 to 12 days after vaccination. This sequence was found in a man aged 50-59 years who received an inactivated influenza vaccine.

CDR3 sequence: CASSQPGTYNEQFF. The CDR3 DNA is TGTGCCAGCAGCCAGCCTGGGACCTACAATGAGCAGTTCTTC. V is TRBV11-1 and J is TRBJ2-1; no clear D. V shed 5 bases and J shed 2 bases, with 10 bases lying between them. Germline CDR1 reads SGHAT; CDR2 reads FQDESV (reference sequence). The CDR3 is 14 residues long. Supplemented by reference TRBV11-1 and TRBJ2-1, the full variable domain reads EAEVAQSPRYKITEKSQAVAFWCDPISGHATLYWYRQILGQGPELLVQFQDESVVDDSQLPKDRFSAERLKGVDSTLKIQPAELGDSAMYLCASSQPGTYNEQFFGPGTRLTVL.